This T cell receptor beta chain was sequenced during a study of blood T cell repertoires in COVID-19. Turning to the study itself: The origin of the acute and convalescent COVID-19 samples was the United States, Italy and Spain.

In the original processing: The assay estimated nucleated cells by amplifying reference gene primers. Produced via immunoSEQ multiplex PCR; TCRdb's table is partial and in-frame only. V and J calls and clone size are given by that table; D and trimming were obtained from the DNA. Altogether tens of thousands of clones are present, around four fifths being singletons, with the ten largest covering 14%. The sample was peripheral blood. This sequence was found in a human donor in a cohort sampled during active COVID-19.

CDR3 DNA: TGCGCCAGCAGCCAAGAGTTGGCGGGTATGGACACTGAAGCTTTCTTT. Translation gives CASSQELAGMDTEAFF. This chain joins TRBV4-3 and TRBJ1-1; no clear D. The germline V gene has CDR1 LGHNA and CDR2 YSLEER. Trimming took 0 bases from V and 3 from J, leaving 14 bases between them. The CDR3 is made up of 16 amino acids.